Listed below are T cell receptor beta chains from one sample, sequenced in a study of monozygotic twins with inflammatory bowel disease. TCRdb re-called the 5' RACE reads and gives one entry per CDR3 protein, without DNA. The table lists roughly 100,000 distinct CDR3 sequences, with 1.9% in the top ten. Sequences were obtained from blood. The receptors originated from a human donor with ulcerative colitis or Crohn's disease, or a healthy co-twin of an affected twin (not recorded which). The CDR3 runs from the conserved cysteine through the conserved F or W.

V: TRBV5-8; J: TRBJ2-1; CDR3: CASRFPGRGSYNEQFF
V: TRBV29-1; J: TRBJ2-4; CDR3: CSVNIGGNMQYF
V: TRBV12-3/TRBV12-4; J: TRBJ2-3; CDR3: CASSPAVREDTQYF
V: TRBV10-3; J: TRBJ1-6; CDR3: CAIRHGGFENSPLHF
V: TRBV30; J: TRBJ2-1; CDR3: CAWRGLAVYNEQFF
V: TRBV4-2; J: TRBJ1-5; CDR3: CASSLHQGGDQPQHF
V: TRBV20-1; J: TRBJ2-7; CDR3: CSARLSYYGDRDYEQYF
V: TRBV12-3/TRBV12-4; J: TRBJ2-1; CDR3: CASRPARDPYNEQFF
V: TRBV4-3; J: TRBJ2-5; CDR3: CASSQDRGRLAGTQYF
V: TRBV20-1; J: TRBJ2-3; CDR3: CSASMGVGTDTQYF
V: TRBV7-6; J: TRBJ2-5; CDR3: CASSLAGEGETQYF
V: TRBV5-1; J: TRBJ2-5; CDR3: CASSTLAGGQETQYF
V: TRBV11-2; J: TRBJ1-4; CDR3: CASRPNGGEKLFF
V: TRBV18; J: TRBJ1-2; CDR3: CASSPPGGGVKGNYGYTF
V: TRBV5-1; J: TRBJ2-7; CDR3: CASSEEVGQGKVVF
V: TRBV27; J: TRBJ1-2; CDR3: CASSTNPGQTDYGYTF
V: TRBV6-5; J: TRBJ2-3; CDR3: CASRPTGQLSDTQYF
V: TRBV7-9; J: TRBJ2-7; CDR3: CASSLALAGSLSYEQYF
V: TRBV19; J: TRBJ2-6; CDR3: CATFGTGEFSGANVLTF
V: TRBV24-1; J: TRBJ2-5; CDR3: CATSELGQGAGETQYF
V: TRBV20-1; J: TRBJ2-4; CDR3: CSASPRRGLAKNIQYF
V: TRBV11-2; J: TRBJ1-4; CDR3: CASSLGDRDHEKLFF
V: TRBV6-2/TRBV6-3; J: TRBJ1-1; CDR3: CASSDPDRTEAFF
V: TRBV24-1; J: TRBJ1-5; CDR3: CATSEPPQGQPQHF
V: TRBV11-2; J: TRBJ2-4; CDR3: CASSLDVGSVEYF
V: TRBV5-1; J: TRBJ1-1; CDR3: CASSSEMNTEAFF